These 15 T cell receptor beta chains share one sample of origin, sequenced in a study of beta chain features in type 1 diabetes. Expressed TCRB transcripts were sequenced because the isolated RNA had all been reverse transcribed beforehand. The method was immunoSEQ multiplex PCR; TCRdb's version includes in-frame clones alone and lacks a portion of them. The data show fewer than 350,000 clones, 8% seen once. The sequenced material came from central memory CD4+ T cells from blood. These receptors originate from a woman younger than 35 in good health.

This clone was picked up a small number of times. Other DNA sequences in this specimen translate into the identical CDR3. The chain has TRBV5-6 and TRBJ2-5; a weak D match, TRBD2 (5 bases). The V end lost 1 base, the J end lost 4 bases, and 8 bases lay between the germline ends. Germline V lookup: CDR1 SGHDT, CDR2 YYEEEE. CDR3 length: 13 amino acids. This CDR3 is CASSLPRGETQYF. CDR3 DNA: TGTGCCAGCAGCTTGCCCCGGGGAGAGACCCAGTACTTC. The full variable domain, completed using reference TRBV5-6 and TRBJ2-5, is DAGVTQSPTHLIKTRGQQVTLRCSPKSGHDTVSWYQQALGQGPQFIFQYYEEEERQRGNFPDRFSGHQFPNYSSELNVNALLLGDSALYLCASSLPRGETQYFGPGTRLLVL.

V usage is TRBV2 and J usage is TRBJ2-2; D may match TRBD1 or TRBD2 (5 bases each). Germline V gives CDR1 SNHLY, CDR2 FYNNEI. The CDR3 loop spans 15 amino acids. Trimming took off 8 bases at V and 5 bases at J, with 18 bases between the two ends. CDR3 bases: TGTGCCAGCGAGTCGTTGGGGCGAGGGACCGGGGAGCTGTTTTTT. Its translation is CASESLGRGTGELFF. Looking up the rest from reference TRBV2 and TRBJ2-2 gives the full variable domain: EPEVTQTPSHQVTQMGQEVILRCVPISNHLYFYWYRQILGQKVEFLVSFYNNEISEKSEIFDDQFSVERPDGSNFTLKIRSTKLEDSAMYFCASESLGRGTGELFFGEGSRLTVL.

A few counts support this clone. The rearrangement joins TRBV29-1 to TRBJ2-5; D is uncertain. The J call may be faulty, since TRBJ2-7 better matches the DNA end. The CDR3 runs 12 residues. Germline V gene sequence: CDR1 SQVTM, CDR2 ANQGSEA. The CDR3 region is CSASVAGAEQYF. CDR3 nucleotide sequence: TGCAGCGCCTCGGTGGCCGGCGCCGAGCAGTACTTC.

This clone appeared a few times. This chain connects TRBV9 to TRBJ2-1, with D perhaps TRBD1 (5 bases). V dropped 0 bases and J dropped 2 bases, with 12 bases sitting between them. The CDR3 is made up of 16 amino acids. Germline CDR1 SGDLS, CDR2 YYNGEE. The CDR3 reads CASSVAQQVTYNEQFF. CDR3 nucleotides: TGTGCCAGCAGCGTAGCCCAACAGGTTACCTACAATGAGCAGTTCTTC.

The gene calls are TRBV18 and TRBJ1-4; D possibly corresponds to TRBD1 (6 bases). The V end lost 2 bases, the J end lost 5 bases, and 9 bases lay between the germline ends. The CDR3 covers 14 residues. CDR1 is KGHSH, CDR2 LQKENI, per germline. The CDR3 protein is CASSPGGVNEKLFF. The CDR3 DNA sequence: TGTGCCAGCTCACCAGGGGGCGTGAATGAAAAACTGTTTTTT. The full variable domain, rest sourced from reference TRBV18 and TRBJ1-4, is NAGVMQNPRHLVRRRGQEARLRCSPMKGHSHVYWYRQLPEEGLKFMVYLQKENIIDESGMPKERFSAEFPKEGPSILRIQQVVRGDSAAYFCASSPGGVNEKLFFGSGTQLSVL.

The chain recombines TRBV6-5 with TRBJ2-3; D may be TRBD1 (5 bases). CDR3 length: 14 residues. Trimming left V 9 bases short and J 2 bases short, with 15 bases between. Germline assignment: CDR1 MNHEY and CDR2 SVGAGI. DNA for the CDR3: TGTGCCAGGCTTACTCAGGGATTCACAGATACGCAGTATTTT. Protein product: CARLTQGFTDTQYF.

The J gene is TRBJ1-2, the V gene TRBV6-5; D is unresolved. Trimming took 0 bases from V and 8 from J, leaving 13 bases between them. This CDR3 has 14 amino acids. Germline V gene data show CDR1 as MNHEY and CDR2 as SVGAGI. DNA for the CDR3: TGTGCCAGCAGTTACTCGACTACTTCTCCGGGCTACACCTTC. Protein product: CASSYSTTSPGYTF.

This clone has more than one count but fewer than ten. The rearrangement uses TRBV6-5 and TRBJ2-7, with TRBD1 identical over 10 bases. The CDR3 has 15 amino acids. With 10 bases clipped from V and 5 bases from J, the junction kept 14 bases outside the gene matches. Germline V gene data show CDR1 as MNHEY and CDR2 as SVGAGI. The CDR3 protein is CATTLGDRGYHEQYF. CDR3 nucleotide sequence: TGTGCCACCACTCTTGGGGACAGGGGTTACCACGAGCAGTACTTC.

This clone was counted only a few times. This rearrangement joins TRBV18 to TRBJ1-1; a weak D match, TRBD1 (6 bases). Trimming took 5 bases from V and 8 from J, leaving 15 bases between them. The CDR3 totals 13 residues. Germline V gene lookup returns CDR1 KGHSH and CDR2 LQKENI. CDR3 in DNA: TGTGCCAGCTCAACGGGCCAGACAGGAGAAGCTTTCTTT. This translates into CASSTGQTGEAFF. The full variable domain, with the rest looked up from reference TRBV18 and TRBJ1-1, is NAGVMQNPRHLVRRRGQEARLRCSPMKGHSHVYWYRQLPEEGLKFMVYLQKENIIDESGMPKERFSAEFPKEGPSILRIQQVVRGDSAAYFCASSTGQTGEAFFGQGTRLTVV.

Remarks on this clone: The same CDR3 can be traced to other DNA sequences in this sample. The CDR3 region is CASSLTSGADTQYF. The CDR3, as DNA: TGTGCCAGCAGCTTAACGTCCGGGGCAGATACGCAGTATTTT. The V call is TRBV7-3, the J call TRBJ2-3; maybe TRBD2 (5 bases). V was trimmed by 0 bases and J by 4 bases, leaving 8 bases between them. Germline assignment: CDR1 SGHTA and CDR2 FQGTGA. CDR3 length: 14 residues. Full variable domain (missing parts from reference TRBV7-3 and TRBJ2-3): GAGVSQTPSNKVTEKGKYVELRCDPISGHTALYWYRQSLGQGPEFLIYFQGTGAADDSGLPNDRFFAVRPEGSVSTLKIQRTERGDSAVYLCASSLTSGADTQYFGPGTRLTVL.

The chain is built from TRBV11-2 and TRBJ1-1, with 8 nucleotides matching TRBD1. J gave up 3 bases and V 7 bases, and 10 bases lay outside the gene matches. The CDR3 is made up of 15 amino acids. Germline CDR1 reads SGHAT; CDR2 reads FQNNGV. The CDR3 coding sequence is TGTGCCAGCACCGACCCAGGACAGGGCTACACTGAAGCTTTCTTT. Its translation is CASTDPGQGYTEAFF.

This clone appeared a few times. The chain combines TRBV7-6 with TRBJ2-1, with 8 bases identical to TRBD1. This CDR3 spans 15 amino acids. V trimming: 5 bases; J trimming: 5 bases; junction bases outside the gene matches: 8. CDR1 and CDR2 (germline): SGHVS, FNYEAQ. The CDR3 DNA reads as TGTGCCAGCAGCCCCACGGACAGGGACCACAATGAGCAGTTCTTC. Its translation is CASSPTDRDHNEQFF.

The rearrangement links TRBV13 to TRBJ2-3, with TRBD2 matching 9 bases. V trimming: 5 bases; J trimming: 2 bases; junction bases outside the gene matches: 5. Germline values: CDR1 PRHDT, CDR2 FYEKMQ (reference sequence). The CDR3 totals 15 residues. CDR3 residues: CASSLSGGYTDTQYF. The CDR3 DNA follows: TGTGCCAGCAGCCTTAGCGGGGGATACACAGATACGCAGTATTTT.

The gene calls are TRBV6-1 and TRBJ1-5, with D possibly matching TRBD1 (6 bases). V lost 5 bases, J lost 6 bases, and 14 bases lay in between. The length of the CDR3 is 14 residues. Germline assignment: CDR1 MNHNS and CDR2 SASEGT. The CDR3: CASSSNRASQPQHF. The CDR3 bases are TGTGCCAGCAGTTCCAACAGGGCTAGTCAGCCCCAGCATTTT.

This clone was counted only a few times. V is TRBV5-1 and J is TRBJ2-3; 7 nucleotides agree with TRBD2. CDR3 length: 15 residues. The trim removed 4 bases at V and 2 bases at J, leaving 7 bases unmatched. Germline CDR1 SGHRS, CDR2 YFSETQ. In DNA, the CDR3 is TGCGCCAGCAGCCCCCGGGGGGTGACCACAGATACGCAGTATTTT. It specifies CASSPRGVTTDTQYF.